The clone carrying this T cell receptor beta chain was recorded a few times. Antigen: not known. These data come from a study of shared clonotypes between healthy human individuals. Using immunoSEQ multiplex PCR, the repertoire was profiled, and TCRdb retains in-frame clones only, with some absent. This table has 170,000 or so clones, roughly 70% appearing once. Study-wide points: Only blood samples were collected, and tissue repertoires likely differ.

With 0 bases removed from V and 3 bases from J, the gap between germline ends came to 13 bases. This CDR3 is 15 amino acids long. Germline V CDR1 and CDR2: SGHRS, YFSETQ. Everyone who donated was a Caucasian adult who lived in Nashville, Tennessee. The gene calls are TRBV5-1 and TRBJ2-7; possible D gene TRBD1, 5 bases. The sequencing input was memory CD4+ T cells sorted from blood. Subset meaning: CD45RA-negative fraction. This clonotype was sampled from a man younger than 40 in good health. The CDR3 protein is CASSLAAQTVYEQYF. Written as DNA, the CDR3 is TGCGCCAGCAGCTTGGCCGCTCAGACAGTCTACGAGCAGTACTTC. The full variable domain, in which reference TRBV5-1 and TRBJ2-7 provide the parts outside the CDR3, is KAGVTQTPRYLIKTRGQQVTLSCSPISGHRSVSWYQQTPGQGLQFLFEYFSETQRNKGNFPGRFSGRQFSNSRSEMNVSTLELGDSALYLCASSLAAQTVYEQYFGPGTRLTVT.